This T cell receptor (beta chain) is drawn from a study of cytomegalovirus exposure and HLA in healthy donors. The table came from immunoSEQ multiplex PCR; TCRdb's copy has only in-frame clones and leaves some out. Of roughly 250,000 clones listed, about 90% are singletons. Germline assignment: CDR1 MNHEY and CDR2 SMNVEV (reference sequence). The length of the CDR3 is 13 residues. The germline V and J ends were trimmed by 2 bases and 5 bases, with 9 bases remaining between them. The receptor comes from a woman in her twenties or thirties in good health and CMV-seropositive. The specimen was PBMCs. The chain has TRBV27 and TRBJ2-5; D call uncertain. In DNA, the CDR3 is TGTGCCAGCAGTTTAAGTGGGCAGGAGACCCAGTACTTC. This encodes CASSLSGQETQYF.